This T cell receptor (beta chain) comes out of a study of regulatory T cells in long-lasting Graves disease. Arm-PCR with iRepertoire HTBI primers amplified the CDR3 regions for these TCR beta libraries. MiXCR, run by TCRdb on the multiplex PCR reads, gives a single entry per CDR3 protein. The sample lists under 500,000 distinct CDR3 sequences; less than 25% were seen once. Study outcomes and limitations: Favoring TRBV28, TRBJ1-2 and TRBJ2-5 was a feature seen in persistent disease. Because few samples were included, accuracy may have been lower. Persistent Graves' patients showed less TCR diversity than newly diagnosed ones.

Described time point: persistent/refractory GD, antithyroid drugs over 5 years with positive TRAb. PBMC-extracted RNA yielded the TCR library. Regarding this clonotype: The antigen is undetermined.

The germline V gene encodes CDR1 LGHDT and CDR2 YNNKEL (reference sequence). The V and J ends lost 1 base and 3 bases, in that order; junction bases with no gene match: 14. The CDR3 length is 19 residues. The J gene is TRBJ2-5, the V gene TRBV3-1, with 10 bases lining up with TRBD2. The sample here was peripheral blood mononuclear cells (PBMCs), taken when the disease was refractory, from a patient treated with antithyroid drugs. The receptor was derived from a female donor with Graves disease. In nucleotides, the CDR3 is TGTGCCAGCAGCCAAGTCCCCCCCCCCCCTAGCGGGGGTGAAGAGACCCAGTACTTC. This encodes CASSQVPPPPSGGEETQYF.